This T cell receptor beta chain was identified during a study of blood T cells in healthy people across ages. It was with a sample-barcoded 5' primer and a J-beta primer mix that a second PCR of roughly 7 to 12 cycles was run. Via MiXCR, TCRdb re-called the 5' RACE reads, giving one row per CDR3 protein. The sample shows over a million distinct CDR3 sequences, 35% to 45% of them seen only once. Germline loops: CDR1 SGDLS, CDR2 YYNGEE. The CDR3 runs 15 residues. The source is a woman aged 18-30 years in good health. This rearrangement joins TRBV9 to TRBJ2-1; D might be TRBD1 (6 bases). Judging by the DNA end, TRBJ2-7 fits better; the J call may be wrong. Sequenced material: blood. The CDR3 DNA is TGTGCCAGCGCGCCCCAGGGGAACATTTACAATGAGCAGTACTTC. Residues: CASAPQGNIYNEQYF.